The present T cell receptor (beta chain) was sequenced within a study of T cells after yellow fever vaccination. Each CDR3 protein is one row after TCRdb ran MiXCR on the 5' RACE reads. The sample includes some 170,000 distinct CDR3 sequences, about a tenth of them seen just once. The CDR3 totals 15 residues. CDR1 and CDR2 from the germline V gene are LGHNA and YSLEER. The ends were cut back, 1 base at V and 4 bases at J, with 11 bases in the middle. In this sample, this clonotype turned up a few times. This specimen was CD8+ T cells sorted from PBMCs, taken 45 days after the yellow fever booster vaccination. This chain links TRBV4-3 with TRBJ1-3; no definite D call. The receptor was isolated from a man aged 18 to 29 who received the YFV17D yellow fever vaccine. The CDR3 loop reads CASSQGVSSGNTIYF. In DNA, the CDR3 is TGCGCCAGCAGCCAAGGCGTGTCTTCAGGAAACACCATATATTTT.